The clone carrying this T cell receptor beta chain came up many times. The target antigen is unknown. The data were obtained in a study of blood T cells in healthy people across ages. Notes on the study in general: TCR beta diversity correlated strongly with naive T cell percentage. Unsorted PBMC input precluded a conclusive naive versus antigen-experienced comparison.

Using a J-beta primer mix together with a sample-barcoded 5' primer, a second PCR was run for about 6 to 11 cycles. A single record per CDR3 protein comes from TCRdb applying MiXCR to the 5' RACE reads. The sample has 500,000 to 550,000 distinct CDR3 sequences, approximately 25% seen once; the top ten hold less than 9%. Germline-derived CDR1 and CDR2 are SGHDN and FVKESK. Trimming took 1 base from V and 2 from J, leaving 9 bases between them. The CDR3 consists of 14 residues. The data were also submitted as part of a second study, on T cells of mothers and their children. That source adds: Over 8 million TCR beta CDR3 reads were obtained from each mother, and some 3.2 million from each child. The authors identified no persistent microchimeric T cell clones.

This TCR was sampled from a boy aged 5-17 years in good health. V is TRBV14 and J is TRBJ2-7, with D possibly TRBD2 on 6 matching bases. Sequencing input: blood. The CDR3 region has the DNA TGTGCCAGCAGCCAAGGGAGGGGCCCCTACGAGCAGTACTTC. This gives the protein CASSQGRGPYEQYF.